Each of the 5 T cell receptor beta chains below was sequenced from the same sample in a study of a mutant IDH1 vaccine in newly diagnosed glioma. Time point of the sample: week 5, during vaccination. Doses of 300 ug of mutant IDH1 20-mer peptide were given with topical imiquimod. These TCRs are of unknown antigen specificity. TCRdb's copy holds only in-frame clones and misses some; the assay was immunoSEQ multiplex PCR. This sample has roughly 40,000 clones, with roughly nine tenths found just once. Sequencing used PBMCs, obtained from a glioma patient whose treatment included an IDH1 peptide vaccine. The receptor source for this set is a man over 45 with glioma.

The chain links TRBV23-1 to TRBJ2-5; D gene unclear. TRBV23-1 is classed as an ORF, of uncertain function. V was trimmed by 0 bases and J by 5 bases, leaving 10 bases between them. The CDR3 sequence is 14 residues long. CDR3 residues: CASSQSRFGETQYF. The CDR3 coding sequence is TGCGCCAGCAGTCAATCGAGATTCGGGGAGACCCAGTACTTC.

This chain connects TRBV9 to TRBJ2-1; TRBD1 or TRBD2 may be the D gene (5 bases each). Germline V gene sequence: CDR1 SGDLS, CDR2 YYNGEE. This CDR3 has 14 amino acids. The V and J ends lost 0 bases and 5 bases respectively, with 9 bases between them. CDR3 region: CASSVAGLDNEQFF. CDR3 DNA sequence: TGTGCCAGCAGCGTAGCGGGGCTAGACAATGAGCAGTTCTTC. The variable domain in full, with the rest retrieved from reference TRBV9 and TRBJ2-1, is DSGVTQTPKHLITATGQRVTLRCSPRSGDLSVYWYQQSLDQGLQFLIQYYNGEERAKGNILERFSAQQFPDLHSELNLSSLELGDSALYFCASSVAGLDNEQFFGPGTRLTVL.

Written as DNA, the CDR3 is TGCGCCAGCAGCACCCCGGGACAGGGGGCCGTTGGGGCCAACGTCCTGACTTTC. Translation: CASSTPGQGAVGANVLTF. The chain combines TRBV4-3 with TRBJ2-6; TRBD1 aligns across 12 bases. This CDR3 is built from 18 residues. V lost 5 bases, J lost 3 bases, and 8 bases stayed unmatched. From germline, CDR1 is LGHNA and CDR2 YSLEER.

This chain uses TRBV7-9 with TRBJ2-7, with no clear D. The CDR3 length is 11 residues. The V end was cut by 2 bases, the J end by 5 bases, with 4 bases between. Germline V gives CDR1 SEHNR, CDR2 FQNEAQ (reference sequence). The DNA of the CDR3 is TGTGCCAGCAGCTTACAACACGAGCAGTACTTC. Translation gives CASSLQHEQYF.

This clone was counted a single time. The chain employs TRBV5-8 and TRBJ1-1, with unresolved D. The CDR3 sequence is 13 residues long. V was pared by 0 bases and J by 6 bases, with 9 bases between. Germline V lookup: CDR1 SGHTS, CDR2 YDEGEE. The CDR3 DNA follows: TGTGCCAGCAGCTTGGCCTACGTCGCTGAAGCTTTCTTT. It encodes CASSLAYVAEAFF.